This T cell receptor beta chain appears in the sequencing data of a study of shared clonotypes between healthy human individuals. Study-wide points: The diversity represented, both genetic and in exposure history, was limited by few donors.

Sequenced by immunoSEQ multiplex PCR; TCRdb stores in-frame clones only, minus some. Here the sample spans about 480,000 clones, 60% to 80% being singletons. Only Caucasian adults living in Nashville, Tennessee made up the donor group. When samples were unsorted, some 90 million PBMCs were used for genomic DNA. Of note for this clone: The target antigen is unknown. One end of the junction is discordant with germline, which a read error may explain.

CDR1 and CDR2 from the germline V gene are KGHSH and LQKENI. CDR3 length: 18 amino acids. The rearrangement links TRBV18 to TRBJ2-1, with 9 bases aligning to TRBD2. This receptor was obtained from a middle-aged woman in good health. Some clones in this sample may be carry-over from other donors' samples. The sample consisted of PBMCs. CDR3 bases: TGTGCCAGCTCACCACCTAGCGGGAGACAGGCTCTCTACAATGAGCAGCTCTTC. Its translation is CASSPPSGRQALYNEQLF. The full variable domain, with the rest looked up from reference TRBV18 and TRBJ2-1, is NAGVMQNPRHLVRRRGQEARLRCSPMKGHSHVYWYRQLPEEGLKFMVYLQKENIIDESGMPKERFSAEFPKEGPSILRIQQVVRGDSAAYFCASSPPSGRQALYNEQLFGPGTRLTVL.